The rows below give T cell receptor beta chains drawn from one sample of a study of OX40 agonist ivuxolimab in advanced cancers. TCRdb's table, derived via immunoSEQ multiplex PCR, lists solely in-frame clones and lacks some. The table has under 20,000 clones, approximately 74% seen once. The sample consisted of CD4+ or CD8+ T cells sorted from blood, taken in a trial of the OX40 agonist ivuxolimab. These receptors were collected from an adult with an advanced solid tumor such as melanoma, head and neck, liver or kidney cancer. The conserved cysteine and the conserved F or W are not part of the CDR3 here. Fields, in order: D gene, J gene, V gene, clone size, CDR3 protein. The D gene is left open where the match is weak. Not all rows give a size; the values are once, few, many and, for expanded clones, a class.

NA | TRBJ2-1 | TRBV5-1 | NA | ASSDGYNEQF
TRBD1 | TRBJ2-7 | TRBV9 | few | ASSPGRTGSDEQY
NA | TRBJ1-4 | TRBV27 | NA | ASSLNRADEKLF
NA | TRBJ2-7 | TRBV6-1 | NA | ASNHRDTVTYEQY
TRBD2 | TRBJ2-1 | TRBV9 | medium-sized | ASSVASGGLSYNEQF
NA | TRBJ2-5 | TRBV18 | NA | ASSPPAQTQWETQY
TRBD2 | TRBJ2-1 | TRBV28 | NA | ASSLIAGGSSYNEQF
TRBD1 | TRBJ2-7 | TRBV4-1 | few | ASSQDYGTGVEQY
TRBD2 | TRBJ2-3 | TRBV7-2 | NA | ASSALGLAEGDSTDTQY
TRBD2 | TRBJ2-3 | TRBV9 | medium-sized | ASSFLAGASTDTQY
TRBD1 | TRBJ1-5 | TRBV2 | NA | ASSETRTGVNQPQH
NA | TRBJ2-7 | TRBV21-1 | once | ASSKFYVLPEQY
NA | TRBJ2-7 | TRBV5-6 | NA | ASSLIFGGTYEQY
TRBD2 | TRBJ2-1 | TRBV7-9 | medium-sized | ASSLEAGGAERAYNEQF